The rows below give T cell receptor beta chains drawn from one sample of a study of blood T cells in healthy people across ages. In TCRdb, the 5' RACE reads were re-called with MiXCR into one record per CDR3 protein. Counted here are 800,000 or so distinct CDR3 sequences, around a quarter occurring once; the ten biggest clones make up 3.7%. This same sample was also part of a study on T cells of mothers and their children.

Material: blood. Receptors were obtained from a boy aged 10-17 years in good health. Each CDR3 is given with its conserved first and last residue. The D gene is left open where the match is weak. Some rows mark clone size as missing; the rest say once, few, many or name a class of expanded clone.

V	J	D	size	DNA	CDR3
TRBV6-2/TRBV6-3	TRBJ2-1	TRBD2	few	TGTGCCAGCAGTTGGTTTAGCGGGGCCTACTCCTACAATGAGCAGTTCTTC	CASSWFSGAYSYNEQFF
TRBV25-1	TRBJ1-1	.	many	TGTGCCAGCAGTGAATATCAAGGGTTCAACACTGAAGCTTTCTTT	CASSEYQGFNTEAFF
TRBV5-1	TRBJ2-7	.	few	TGCGCCAGCAGCTTTTTGGACGGAAACGGCGACGAGCAGTACTTC	CASSFLDGNGDEQYF
TRBV7-9	TRBJ1-2	.	few	TGTGCCAGCAGCTTACCAGGGGCCTATGGCTACACCTTC	CASSLPGAYGYTF
TRBV12-3/TRBV12-4	TRBJ2-7	TRBD1	.	TGTGCCAGCAGAAAGACAGGGACCGGTCTCGACGAGCAGTACTTC	CASRKTGTGLDEQYF
TRBV28	TRBJ1-1	.	few	TGTGCCACCCACGGGGGGGGCACTGAAGCTTTCTTT	CATHGGGTEAFF
TRBV29-1	TRBJ2-5	.	.	TGCAGCGTTGCTCGGGACGCGACCCTATTAGGGGAGACCCAGTACTTC	CSVARDATLLGETQYF
TRBV6-2/TRBV6-3	TRBJ1-5	TRBD1	.	TGTGCCAGCAGCCCCGGGACAGGGGCCACCCTTTATAGCAATCAGCCCCAGCATTTT	CASSPGTGATLYSNQPQHF
TRBV14	TRBJ2-7	TRBD1	few	TGTGCCAGCAGCCAAGATATCGGGACAGGAAAACGCGAGCAGTACTTC	CASSQDIGTGKREQYF
TRBV28	TRBJ2-5	.	.	TGTGCCAGCAGTTTATCTAAGCAAGAGACCCAGTACTTC	CASSLSKQETQYF
TRBV6-2/TRBV6-3	TRBJ2-5	TRBD1	few	TGTGCCAGCAGTTACGGCAGGGGGCTAAGTGGGGAGACCCAGTACTTC	CASSYGRGLSGETQYF
TRBV20-1	TRBJ2-7	.	once	TGCAGTGGATATCCGGCGTTTCAGTCCTACGAGCAGTACTTC	CSGYPAFQSYEQYF
TRBV28	TRBJ2-7	TRBD1	.	TGTGCCAGCAGTTTCCAGGGGGTTTACGAGCAGTACTTC	CASSFQGVYEQYF
TRBV23-1	TRBJ2-7	.	few	TGCGCCAGCAGTCAACCGGGACTGCTTTCCCCTCAGCACTTC	CASSQPGLLSPQHF
TRBV10-3	TRBJ2-3	.	.	TGTGCCATCAGTGACTTCGAGCAGGGACACCTCGGCACAGATACGCAGTATTTT	CAISDFEQGHLGTDTQYF
TRBV7-2	TRBJ2-5	TRBD1	few	TGTGCCAGCAGACGAGGACAGGGGGCTGTGGAGACCCAGTACTTC	CASRRGQGAVETQYF
TRBV2	TRBJ2-7	.	.	TGTGCCAGCAGTGGGAGGAACTTCGACGAGCAGTACTTC	CASSGRNFDEQYF
TRBV13	TRBJ2-5	TRBD1	.	TGTGCCAGCAGCTTCACCGGGACAGGGGGCGTCGAGACCCAGTACTTC	CASSFTGTGGVETQYF
TRBV20-1	TRBJ1-1	.	.	TGCAGTGCTAGCCGGGACACGAACACTGAAGCTTTCTTT	CSASRDTNTEAFF
TRBV5-1	TRBJ1-5	.	.	TGCGCCAGCAGCAGGTCGACAGGAGGCGATCAGCCCCAGCATTTT	CASSRSTGGDQPQHF
TRBV7-2	TRBJ2-5	.	.	TGTGCCAGCAGCTCCAGCTGGACTAACCAAGAGACCCAGTACTTC	CASSSSWTNQETQYF
TRBV29-1	TRBJ2-1	TRBD1	few	TGCAGCGTTGGAACACCGGGACAGGGTTTTAATGAGCAGTTCTTC	CSVGTPGQGFNEQFF
TRBV11-2	TRBJ2-1	TRBD2	.	TGTGCCAGCAGCTTTAGTTTAGCGGGAGGGTATGAGCAGTTCTTC	CASSFSLAGGYEQFF
TRBV2	TRBJ2-7	.	few	TGTGCCAGCTCGGACAGCGGCCAGTACGAGCAGTACTTC	CASSDSGQYEQYF
TRBV2	TRBJ2-7	.	few	TGTGCCAGCAGTGAAGTTACAGGGTCCTACGAGCAGTACTTC	CASSEVTGSYEQYF